Each of the 11 T cell receptor beta chains below was sequenced from the same sample in a study of blood T cells in healthy people across ages. Combining a sample-barcoded 5' primer with a J-beta primer mix, a second PCR ran for roughly 7 to 12 cycles. A single record per CDR3 protein comes from TCRdb applying MiXCR to the 5' RACE reads. The sample lists about 780,000 distinct CDR3 sequences; about 42% were seen once. Source material: blood. The receptors stem from a man older than 75 in good health.

This clonotype was recorded many times. The chain links TRBV20-1 to TRBJ2-4, with 9 bases that match TRBD1. The V and J ends lost 2 bases and 3 bases, in that order; junction bases with no gene match: 2. CDR3 length: 14 residues. Germline CDR1 is DFQATT and CDR2 is SNEGSKA (reference sequence). CDR3 region: CSARRQGGKNIQYF. In DNA, the CDR3 is TGCAGTGCTAGACGACAGGGGGGCAAAAACATTCAGTACTTC.

The sample holds a few counts of this clonotype. J is TRBJ2-5 and V is TRBV28, with D possibly TRBD1 on 6 matching bases. Trimming cost V 6 bases and J 4 bases, with 18 bases left between them. Per the germline V gene, CDR1 is MDHEN and CDR2 is SYDVKM. The CDR3 runs to 15 residues. For the CDR3, the DNA is TGTGCCAGCAGCTTACAATATCAGGGGCGAGAGACCCAGTACTTC. It codes for CASSLQYQGRETQYF. Based on the CDR3 plus reference TRBV28 and TRBJ2-5, the full variable domain is DVKVTQSSRYLVKRTGEKVFLECVQDMDHENMFWYRQDPGLGLRLIYFSYDVKMKEKGDIPEGYSVSREKKERFSLILESASTNQTSMYLCASSLQYQGRETQYFGPGTRLLVL.

The J gene is TRBJ1-1, the V gene TRBV3-1; possible D gene TRBD1, 5 bases. This CDR3 has 13 amino acids. The V gene's germline CDR1 is LGHDT and CDR2 YNNKEL (reference sequence). Trimming stripped 0 bases from V and 11 bases from J, with 13 bases between. The CDR3 nucleotides read TGTGCCAGCAGCCAAGAACCCAGGGTCTTGGCTTTCTTT. Its protein product is CASSQEPRVLAFF.

As concerns this clonotype: This may stem from a read error, because a much larger clone lies one nucleotide away. The chain couples TRBV15 to TRBJ2-1, with 8 bases lining up with TRBD1. The CDR3 consists of 13 residues. V was pared by 10 bases and J by 13 bases, with 15 bases of the junction left unmatched. The V gene's germline CDR1 is LNHNV and CDR2 YYDKDF (reference sequence). CDR3 sequence (DNA): TGTGCCATCAGAGACAGGGGAGCAGAGACCCAGTTCTTC. It codes for CAIRDRGAETQFF.

The chain joins TRBV6-6 to TRBJ2-3; a possible D gene is TRBD1 (6 bases). Trimming took off 2 bases at V and 4 bases at J, with 13 bases between the two ends. The V gene's germline CDR1 is MNHNY and CDR2 SVGAGI (reference sequence). This CDR3 has 15 amino acids. Here the CDR3 reads CASSYGPGESDTQYF. In DNA, the CDR3 is TGTGCCAGCAGTTACGGTCCAGGGGAGTCAGATACGCAGTATTTT.

This chain links TRBV20-1 with TRBJ2-7; 10 bases map to TRBD1. Trimming at V came to 1 base and at J to 5 bases, leaving 5 bases not matched to a gene. CDR3 length equals 14 residues. Looked up from germline, CDR1 is DFQATT and CDR2 is SNEGSKA (reference sequence). The DNA of the CDR3 is TGCAGTGCTAGAGTAAGGGACAGGGGAGACGAGCAGTACTTC. It specifies CSARVRDRGDEQYF.

The V call is TRBV4-3, the J call TRBJ2-1, with D possibly called TRBD1 or TRBD2 (5 bases each). The V gene lost 1 base and the J gene lost 7 bases, with 23 bases spanning the gap. Germline values: CDR1 LGHNA, CDR2 YSLEER. There are 18 residues in the CDR3. CDR3 bases: TGCGCCAGCAGCCAAGGGGACCTCTCCCTAGTCATGAGGAATGAGCAGTTCTTC. Translating it yields CASSQGDLSLVMRNEQFF.

A note on this clonotype: At one of its ends the junction is not consistent with the germline gene, which may arise from a read error. The V gene is TRBV3-1, the J gene TRBJ2-4; tentative D call: TRBD1 (6 bases). Germline V gene data show CDR1 as LGHDT and CDR2 as YNNKEL (reference sequence). This CDR3 is 11 amino acids long. The CDR3 reads CAPRDNYEQCF. CDR3 coding DNA: TGTGCCCCGAGGGACAACTACGAGCAGTGCTTC.

The CDR3: CSVGQGMGNEQFF. The CDR3 DNA reads as TGCAGCGTGGGACAGGGGATGGGGAATGAGCAGTTCTTC. The chain has TRBV29-1 and TRBJ2-1; 10 positions agree with TRBD1. The trim removed 6 bases at V and 7 bases at J, leaving 6 bases unmatched. Germline CDR1 is SQVTM and CDR2 is ANQGSEA. The length of the CDR3 is 13 residues.

This clonotype was seen only a few times. The chain is built from TRBV12-3 or TRBV12-4 and TRBJ1-5, with D unclear. The CDR3 is made up of 16 amino acids. Trimming removed 5 bases from V and 0 bases from J, with 14 bases in between. CDR3 in amino acids: CASSPSTGLSNQPQHF. DNA of the CDR3: TGTGCCAGCAGTCCGAGTACCGGGCTTAGCAATCAGCCCCAGCATTTT.

This clonotype was observed at least ten times. The chain combines TRBV7-2 with TRBJ2-6, with D maybe TRBD2 (6 bases). V gave up 1 base and J gave up 4 bases, with 14 bases separating them. Germline V gives CDR1 SGHTA, CDR2 FQGNSA. The CDR3 length is 17 residues. The CDR3 DNA reads TGTGCCAGCAGCTTAGTAGCGGAAGAAGGGGGGGCCAACGTCCTGACTTTC. It specifies CASSLVAEEGGANVLTF.